This T cell receptor beta chain was retrieved from a study of T cells after yellow fever vaccination. On the study more broadly: Fractions of limited cellularity were prepared by means of SMART-Seq v4 Ultra Low Input.

For TCR, cDNA came from 5'RACE template switching, which added a universal primer site and UMIs. TCRdb passed the 5' RACE reads through MiXCR, listing each CDR3 protein once. Of a few hundred thousand distinct CDR3 sequences in the sample, around 6.8% are singletons; the top ten hold about a sixth. To note about this clonotype: Its antigen is not known.

Study results and caveats: A large majority of primary-vaccination clones showed up again after the booster (approximately 95% CD4, 75% to 90% CD8). When the response was secondary, it was weaker but reached its peak faster, day 5 versus 15.

There are 17 residues in the CDR3. Trimming removed 5 bases at V and 0 bases at J, with 14 bases between. The germline V gene has CDR1 SGHTA and CDR2 FQGTGA. This clonotype originated in a young man who received the YFV17D yellow fever vaccine. V is TRBV7-3 and J is TRBJ2-6; no clear D gene. The sequencing here drew on PBMCs, taken roughly 47 days after the first yellow fever vaccination. The CDR3 DNA reads as TGTGCCAGCAGCCCCAGTGACACCCGCTCTGGGGCCAACGTCCTGACTTTC. Amino acids: CASSPSDTRSGANVLTF.